Listed here are 13 T cell receptor beta chains from one sample, sequenced in a study of cytomegalovirus exposure and HLA in healthy donors. 13 Jbeta primers and 60 Vbeta primers were used for the PCR. Clones were sequenced by immunoSEQ multiplex PCR, and TCRdb holds only the in-frame ones, with some missing. The table lists 150,000 to 200,000 clones, over 9.5% of them singletons, with under 10% in the top ten. The sequenced sample consisted of PBMCs. These receptor sequences come from a man aged 45 to 65 in good health and CMV-seropositive.

The rearrangement uses TRBV6-1 and TRBJ2-7; a weak D match, TRBD1 (5 bases). In germline, CDR1 is MNHNS, CDR2 SASEGT. The CDR3 loop spans 15 amino acids. The V end was cut by 6 bases, the J end by 0 bases, with 15 bases between. CDR3 protein: CASSQEVDSSYEQYF. CDR3 in DNA: TGTGCCAGCAGCCAAGAGGTCGACAGCTCCTACGAGCAGTACTTC.

The chain employs TRBV5-1 and TRBJ2-5, with 9 bases aligning to TRBD2. The trim removed 0 bases at V and 5 bases at J, leaving 8 bases unmatched. CDR1 is SGHRS and CDR2 is YFSETQ in the germline V gene. This CDR3 contains 16 residues. The CDR3 DNA reads as TGCGCCAGCAGCTTGGCTGCGGGGGGGCCTTGGGAGACCCAGTACTTC. Amino acids: CASSLAAGGPWETQYF.

V usage is TRBV30 and J usage is TRBJ1-4; D ambiguous. Per the germline V gene, CDR1 is GTSNPN and CDR2 is SVGIG (reference sequence). The germline V and J ends were trimmed by 0 bases and 8 bases, with 16 bases remaining between them. This CDR3 is built from 15 residues. This chain's CDR3 is CAWSVTPGLGEKLFF. The CDR3 nucleotides are TGTGCCTGGAGTGTAACCCCCGGTCTGGGCGAAAAACTGTTTTTT.

For this clone: Germline and junction disagree at one end, which may indicate a read error. The V and J genes are TRBV7-7 and TRBJ2-5; TRBD2 matches at 8 bases. This CDR3 region has 14 residues. In germline, CDR1 is SSHAT, CDR2 FNYEAQ (reference sequence). This CDR3 is CASSLAGRGETQYF. CDR3 nucleotide sequence: TGTGCTAGCAGCTTAGCGGGGCGGGGAGAGACCCAGTACTTC.

This clone was seen a few times. This chain links TRBV6-1 with TRBJ2-5; TRBD1 is a possible D gene (6 bases). This CDR3 has 14 amino acids. Germline assignment: CDR1 MNHNS and CDR2 SASEGT. Trimming pared 5 bases from V and 3 bases from J, leaving 13 bases between. The CDR3 coding sequence is TGTGCCAGCAGTAAGACAGGATACAAAGAGACCCAGTACTTC. This codes for CASSKTGYKETQYF.

This chain links TRBV5-8 with TRBJ1-2; D perhaps matches TRBD1 (6 bases). In germline, CDR1 is SGHTS, CDR2 YDEGEE. The CDR3 loop spans 13 amino acids. V lost 4 bases to trimming and J lost 6 bases, with 13 bases between them. CDR3 in DNA: TGTGCCAGCAGCCCGGGGGGGCGGGATGGCTACACCTTC. This sequence encodes CASSPGGRDGYTF. The variable domain in full, completed from reference TRBV5-8 and TRBJ1-2, reads EAGVTQSPTHLIKTRGQQATLRCSPISGHTSVYWYQQALGLGLQFLLWYDEGEERNRGNFPPRFSGRQFPNYSSELNVNALELEDSALYLCASSPGGRDGYTFGSGTRLTVV.

V and J are TRBV11-2 and TRBJ1-1; 9 nucleotides align to TRBD1. Germline V CDR1 and CDR2: SGHAT, FQNNGV. The CDR3 consists of 15 residues. After removal of 5 bases from V and 6 bases from J, the junction contained 10 bases not matched to a gene. The CDR3 sequence: CASSNRGLRTAEAFF. Written as DNA, the CDR3 is TGTGCCAGCAGCAACAGGGGGCTCAGGACGGCTGAAGCTTTCTTT.

The rearrangement joins TRBV7-9 to TRBJ2-1, with 10 nucleotides matching TRBD2. CDR1 and CDR2 from the germline V gene are SEHNR and FQNEAQ (reference sequence). V dropped 5 bases and J dropped 4; count of bases not matched to a gene: 5. The CDR3 loop spans 15 amino acids. The CDR3 DNA is TGTGCCAGCAGCGCCGTAGCGGGGGGTTACAATGAGCAGTTCTTC. Translating it yields CASSAVAGGYNEQFF. The variable domain in full, with the rest retrieved from reference TRBV7-9 and TRBJ2-1, is DTGVSQNPRHKITKRGQNVTFRCDPISEHNRLYWYRQTLGQGPEFLTYFQNEAQLEKSRLLSDRFSAERPKGSFSTLEIQRTEQGDSAMYLCASSAVAGGYNEQFFGPGTRLTVL.

In its sample, this clone was seen a few times. V gene TRBV4-3 combines with J gene TRBJ2-1, with D tentatively TRBD2 (5 bases). The CDR3 extends over 16 amino acids. Germline V gives CDR1 LGHNA, CDR2 YSLEER. With 0 bases removed from V and 4 bases from J, the gap between germline ends came to 13 bases. This CDR3 reads CASSQEEGLGYNEQFF. The CDR3 nucleotides read TGCGCCAGCAGCCAAGAAGAGGGTCTGGGATACAATGAGCAGTTCTTC.

J is TRBJ1-2 and V is TRBV9, with D possibly being TRBD1 (5 bases). This CDR3 is built from 14 residues. From germline, CDR1 is SGDLS and CDR2 YYNGEE. With 1 base removed from V and 2 bases from J, the gap between germline ends came to 9 bases. CDR3 amino acids: CASSVRGGNYGYTF. CDR3 nucleotides: TGTGCCAGCAGCGTAAGGGGAGGCAACTATGGCTACACCTTC. Full variable domain (missing parts from reference TRBV9 and TRBJ1-2): DSGVTQTPKHLITATGQRVTLRCSPRSGDLSVYWYQQSLDQGLQFLIQYYNGEERAKGNILERFSAQQFPDLHSELNLSSLELGDSALYFCASSVRGGNYGYTFGSGTRLTVV.

This clone was observed a handful of times. J is TRBJ1-6 and V is TRBV9; TRBD1 matches 8 bases. There are 15 residues in the CDR3. CDR1 is SGDLS, CDR2 YYNGEE, per germline. V shed 3 bases, J shed 5 bases, and the junction held 4 bases outside the gene matches. Here the CDR3 reads CASSGGQGDNSPLHF. As DNA, the CDR3 is TGTGCCAGCAGCGGAGGACAGGGCGATAATTCACCCCTCCACTTT. Supplemented by reference TRBV9 and TRBJ1-6, the full variable domain reads DSGVTQTPKHLITATGQRVTLRCSPRSGDLSVYWYQQSLDQGLQFLIQYYNGEERAKGNILERFSAQQFPDLHSELNLSSLELGDSALYFCASSGGQGDNSPLHFGNGTRLTVT.

The rearrangement links TRBV27 to TRBJ2-7; D unresolved. CDR3 length equals 14 residues. Germline assignment: CDR1 MNHEY and CDR2 SMNVEV (reference sequence). Trimming shortened V by 0 bases and J by 1 base, and 7 bases separated the two germline ends. CDR3 DNA: TGTGCCAGCAGTTTATCGGAGCGTTCCTACGAGCAGTACGTC. This gives the protein CASSLSERSYEQYV.

Only a few counts were recorded for this clone. The rearrangement links TRBV7-8 to TRBJ2-1; a possible D gene is TRBD2 (6 bases). Deletions cut 5 bases from V and 9 bases from J, with 11 bases between. Germline V gives CDR1 SGHVS, CDR2 FQNEAQ. This CDR3 comprises 12 residues. CDR3 DNA: TGTGCCAGCAGCCGTTTGGGGGGTGAGCAGTTCTTC. It is translated as CASSRLGGEQFF. Complete variable domain (other parts from reference TRBV7-8 and TRBJ2-1): GAGVSQSPRYKVAKRGQDVALRCDPISGHVSLFWYQQALGQGPEFLTYFQNEAQLDKSGLPSDRFFAERPEGSVSTLKIQRTQQEDSAVYLCASSRLGGEQFFGPGTRLTVL.